This TCR beta chain derives from a study of vaccination and CD4 T cells after COVID-19. Study background: Post-vaccination specimens were collected at a median of 72 days following dose two (range 14 to 241). Researchers treated cells with overlapping spike peptides taken from SARS-CoV-2, HCoV-NL63, HCoV-OC43 and HCoV-229E.

Sequence data for DNA of cultured CD4+ T cells were generated by the Oncomine TCR Beta short-read assay. Using its own MiXCR run on the PCR reads, TCRdb lists one record per CDR3 protein. The top ten hold about 28% of the sample, which has over 10,000 distinct CDR3 sequences, more than 45% seen once. The CDR3 contains 22 residues. J was trimmed by 5 bases and V by 2 bases; bases with no gene match: 22. Germline V lookup: CDR1 SQVTM, CDR2 ANQGSEA. As for treatment: roughly 11-day PBMC culture with coronavirus spike peptide pools or control peptides (ViraFEST assay). Points on this clonotype: Its antigen is as yet unknown.

The source of this sequence is a human donor who had recovered from COVID-19. The chain employs TRBV29-1 and TRBJ2-6; 12 nucleotides line up with TRBD1. The sample taken for sequencing was CD4+ T cells from blood, cultured in vitro. The CDR3 DNA follows: TGCAGCGTTGAAATCTCCTTCGATAGGGCCCGGGACAGGGGGCGTCGGGCCAACGTCCTGACTTTC. Protein: CSVEISFDRARDRGRRANVLTF.